The rows below give T cell receptor beta chains drawn from one sample of a study of beta chain features in type 1 diabetes. Profiling relied on immunoSEQ multiplex PCR, and the TCRdb table lists in-frame clones only, not all of them. There are some 44,000 clones in the sample; 66% occur only once, and about 2% lies in the top ten. Material for sequencing was Tregs from blood. All receptors derive from a woman aged 18-29 years with type 1 diabetes. The CDR3 runs from the conserved cysteine through the conserved F or W. Fields, in order: J gene, D gene, clone size, V gene, CDR3 DNA, CDR3 protein. The D gene is left open where the match is weak. Not every row has a clone size; where given, it reads once, few, many or a size class.

>TRBJ2-1|TRBD1|.|TRBV5-1
TGCGCCAGCAGCTTGGCCACAGGGGCAGTCGGCAATGAGCAGTTCTTC
CASSLATGAVGNEQFF
>TRBJ2-7|TRBD1|.|TRBV5-6
TGTGCCAGCAGATCCGACAGGGGAAGCGAGCAGTACTTC
CASRSDRGSEQYF
>TRBJ2-3|.|.|TRBV7-2
TGTGCCAGCAGCTTACTGCGCGGAGGTACAGATACGCAGTATTTT
CASSLLRGGTDTQYF
>TRBJ1-4|.|.|TRBV19
TGTGCCAGTAGACGGAGACAGGTCAATGAAAAACTGTTTTTT
CASRRRQVNEKLFF
>TRBJ2-2|.|.|TRBV29-1
TGCAGCGTTCGCGGGAACACCGGGAAGCTGTTTTTT
CSVRGNTGKLFF
>TRBJ2-5|.|.|TRBV27
TGTGCCAGCAGCTTACTCGGACTCGGGGAGACCCAGTACTTC
CASSLLGLGETQYF
>TRBJ2-7|.|.|TRBV19
TGTGCCAGTAGTAACCCGGACGGGATCTACGAGCAGTACTTC
CASSNPDGIYEQYF
>TRBJ2-1|.|.|TRBV9
TGTGCCAGCAGCTGGGGTGGGAGCCTTCGAAACAATGAGCAGTTCTTC
CASSWGGSLRNNEQFF
>TRBJ1-5|.|.|TRBV29-1
TGCAGCGTTGGACATAGCAATCAGCCCCAGCATTTT
CSVGHSNQPQHF
>TRBJ2-3|.|.|TRBV5-1
TGCGCCAGCACCTCGGGGGTGATCACAGATACGCAGTATTTT
CASTSGVITDTQYF
>TRBJ1-6|TRBD1|.|TRBV6-5
TGTGCCAGCAGTTACGGTGACGCAGGGGGCGCTTCACCCCTCCACTTT
CASSYGDAGGASPLHF
>TRBJ2-7|TRBD1|.|TRBV29-1
TGCAGCGTCCGGACAGGAAGGGTTTACGAGCAGTACTTC
CSVRTGRVYEQYF
>TRBJ1-1|.|once|TRBV5-1
TGCGCCAGCAGCTCAACGGGGACATCCACTGAAGCTTTCTTT
CASSSTGTSTEAFF
>TRBJ2-1|TRBD1|.|TRBV9
TGTGCCAGCAGCGGAGGGACAGACAATGAGCAGTTCTTC
CASSGGTDNEQFF
>TRBJ2-1|.|.|TRBV28
TGTGCCAGCAGTTCCGGATCCGGGACAGAGCAGTTCTTC
CASSSGSGTEQFF
>TRBJ1-2|.|.|TRBV7-9
TGTGCCAGCAGCTTAGCGCGCGGGGATTCCTATGGCTACACCTTC
CASSLARGDSYGYTF
>TRBJ2-6|.|.|TRBV4-3
TGCGCCAGCAGCCAAGGTATTATTACCGGGACATCCGCTGGGGCCAACGTCCTGACTTTC
CASSQGIITGTSAGANVLTF
>TRBJ1-2|.|.|TRBV7-9
TGTGCCAGCAGCTTAGAACAGACGCCGTCTTATGGCTACACCTTC
CASSLEQTPSYGYTF
>TRBJ2-7|.|.|TRBV20-1
TGCAGTGCTAGAGTTAACTACGAGCAGTACTTC
CSARVNYEQYF
>TRBJ2-7|.|.|TRBV5-6
TGTGCCAGCAGCTTGTTGGTGGGAGTGGGGTACGAGCAGTACTTC
CASSLLVGVGYEQYF
>TRBJ1-4|.|.|TRBV19
TGTGCCAGTGCTCGCAGGCGTAATGAAAAACTGTTTTTT
CASARRRNEKLFF
>TRBJ1-5|TRBD1|.|TRBV7-2
TGTGCCAGCAGCCCCGGGACAGGCTATCAGCCCCAGCATTTT
CASSPGTGYQPQHF